This T cell receptor (beta chain) came from a study of T cells in Graves' hyperthyroidism and ophthalmopathy. Study-level results: Most thyroid clonotypes expanded above 0.001 were also detected in blood.

Using RNA transcripts as the source, TCR beta CDR3 regions were amplified. The TCR CDR3 was amplified in a first-round RT-PCR using the HTBI primer set. A single record per CDR3 protein comes from TCRdb applying MiXCR to the multiplex PCR reads. Here the sample spans a few hundred thousand distinct CDR3 sequences, less than 20% being singletons. As regards this clonotype: Its antigen remains unidentified.

V lost 6 bases to trimming and J lost 8 bases; unmatched junction nucleotides: 7. CDR1 is GTSNPN, CDR2 SVGIG, per germline (reference sequence). The CDR3 is 13 residues long. Based on clinical symptoms, serum thyroxine and TRAb, thyroid ultrasound and orbital computed tomography, diagnoses were reached. This TCR came from a woman under 30 with Graves' hyperthyroidism. Sequenced material: blood. This chain links TRBV30 with TRBJ2-1, with 10 bases that match TRBD2. For the CDR3, the DNA is TGTGCCTGCCGTCCGCTAGCGGGAGATGAGCAGTTCTTC. As protein: CACRPLAGDEQFF.